This T cell receptor beta chain was observed in a study of blood T cell repertoires in COVID-19. Assay: immunoSEQ multiplex PCR; the TCRdb copy retains only in-frame clones and omits some. Of about 300,000 clones listed, around 87% are singletons. The CDR3 has 16 amino acids. With 5 bases removed from V and 2 bases from J, the gap between germline ends came to 17 bases. CDR1 is SGHVS and CDR2 is FQNEAQ in the germline V gene. The clonotype was recovered from a woman aged 18-30 years with acute COVID-19. The chain recombines TRBV7-8 with TRBJ2-3; tentatively, D is TRBD1 (5 bases). The sample taken for sequencing was PBMCs or T cells enriched from blood (not recorded which). This chain's CDR3 is CASSPPGPQTTDTQYF. As DNA, the CDR3 is TGTGCCAGCAGCCCGCCAGGGCCACAGACCACAGATACGCAGTATTTT.